This T cell receptor beta chain was obtained from a study of blood T cell repertoires in COVID-19. Method: immunoSEQ multiplex PCR; TCRdb's copy keeps in-frame clones and lacks some. The sample records some 180,000 clones, about 80% being singletons. Germline CDR1 reads MGHRA; CDR2 reads YSYEKL. The CDR3 length is 16 residues. The J segment lost 5 bases and the V segment lost 4 bases, leaving 9 bases of the junction unmatched. This receptor was taken from a man in his sixties or seventies with active or convalescent COVID-19. The V call is TRBV4-1, the J call TRBJ1-1; 11 nucleotides align to TRBD1. Sequencing used peripheral blood. The CDR3, as DNA: TGCGCCAGCAGCCGAGGACAGGGGGCTACAAGGACTGAAGCTTTCTTT. It is translated as CASSRGQGATRTEAFF.